This T cell receptor (beta chain) was identified in a study of CD8 T cells in Susac syndrome. After extraction with the RNeasy kit, roughly 0.45 to 1 ug of the RNA was reverse transcribed using random hexamers. A multiplex approach, immunoSEQ multiplex PCR, amplified TCR beta CDR3 across 54 Vbeta and 13 Jbeta. TCRdb reanalysed the immunoSEQ multiplex PCR reads using MiXCR and keeps one entry per CDR3 protein. The sample lists a few hundred thousand distinct CDR3 sequences; 95% were seen once. After removal of 8 bases from V and 3 bases from J, the junction contained 12 bases not matched to a gene. The CDR3 consists of 15 residues. Bulk CD8+ and CD4+ cells came from magnetic negative isolation; CD8+ TEMRA by FACS.

Sequenced: CD4+ T cells from PBMCs. The sequence was obtained from a human donor with multiple sclerosis. The chain joins TRBV12-3 or TRBV12-4 to TRBJ1-2, with TRBD1 identical over 7 bases. The CDR3 bases are TGTGCCAGCCGTGTGAGGCGGGACAGCGACTATGGCTACACCTTC. This sequence encodes CASRVRRDSDYGYTF.